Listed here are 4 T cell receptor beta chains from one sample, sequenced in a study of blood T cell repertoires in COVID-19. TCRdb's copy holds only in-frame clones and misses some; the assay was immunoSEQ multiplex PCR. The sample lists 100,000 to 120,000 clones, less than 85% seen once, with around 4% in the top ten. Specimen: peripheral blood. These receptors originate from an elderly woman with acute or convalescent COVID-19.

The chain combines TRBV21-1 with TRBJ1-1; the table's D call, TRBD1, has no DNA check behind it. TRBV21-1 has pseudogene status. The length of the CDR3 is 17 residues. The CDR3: CASSKRTGVNLNTEAFF. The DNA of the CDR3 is TGTGCCAGCAGCAAACGGACAGGGGTAAATTTAAACACTGAAGCTTTCTTT.

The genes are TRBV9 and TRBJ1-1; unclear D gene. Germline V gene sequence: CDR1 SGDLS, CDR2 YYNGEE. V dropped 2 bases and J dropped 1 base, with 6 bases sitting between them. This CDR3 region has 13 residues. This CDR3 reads CASSVLWNTEAFF. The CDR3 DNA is TGTGCCAGCAGCGTCCTATGGAACACTGAAGCTTTCTTT.

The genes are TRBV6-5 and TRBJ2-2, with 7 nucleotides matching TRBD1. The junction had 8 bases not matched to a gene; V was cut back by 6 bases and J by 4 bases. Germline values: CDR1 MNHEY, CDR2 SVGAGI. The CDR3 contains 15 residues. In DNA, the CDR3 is TGTGCCAGCAGACCCGACAGGGACGGCACCGGGGAGCTGTTTTTT. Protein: CASRPDRDGTGELFF.

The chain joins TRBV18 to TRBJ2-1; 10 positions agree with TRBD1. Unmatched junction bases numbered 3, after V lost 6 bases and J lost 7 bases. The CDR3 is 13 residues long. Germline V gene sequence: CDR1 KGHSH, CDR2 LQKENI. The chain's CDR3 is CASSGGQGNEQFF. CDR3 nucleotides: TGTGCCAGCTCTGGGGGACAGGGGAATGAGCAGTTCTTC.